The following is a T cell receptor beta chain sequence with its context. The entry originates in a study of blood T cell repertoires in COVID-19. J was trimmed by 1 base and V by 3 bases; bases with no gene match: 15. CDR1 and CDR2 from the germline V gene are SSHAT and FNYEAQ (reference sequence). The CDR3 contains 19 residues. As originally analysed: Amplification of reference gene primers was used by the study to estimate nucleated cell counts. TCRdb's table, derived via immunoSEQ multiplex PCR, lists solely in-frame clones and lacks some. That table supplies the V and J calls and clone size; D and trimming were determined from the DNA. The table shows 250,000 to 300,000 clones, with 70% to 85% occurring only once.

The chain joins TRBV7-7 to TRBJ1-5, with 7 nucleotides matching TRBD1. The TCR was taken from a woman of 80 years or more with acute or convalescent COVID-19. The sequenced sample consisted of peripheral blood. CDR3 in DNA: TGTGCCAGCAGCTTGAGGGGGCGGGGAGGAGGGATGAGCAATCAGCCCCAGCATTTT. It translates to CASSLRGRGGGMSNQPQHF.